The clone carrying this T cell receptor beta chain has just one count. This sample is drawn from a study of CD8+ T cells in alopecia areata. TCR sequencing used cDNA made by reverse transcription of extracted RNA. TCRdb's table, derived via immunoSEQ multiplex PCR, lists solely in-frame clones and lacks some. The repertoire includes 110,000 or so clones, under 60% of them detected once, and 20% to 25% sits in the top ten. Germline V CDR1 and CDR2: MGHRA, YSYEKL. Losses at the gene ends were 0 bases for V and 7 bases for J; bases not matched to a gene: 10. This CDR3 contains 16 residues. The specimen sequenced was NKG2D-low CD8+ T cells sorted from blood. This clonotype originated in a human donor with alopecia areata. V and J are TRBV4-1 and TRBJ2-7, with 9 bases that match TRBD2. The CDR3 spells CASSQELAGGPSEQYF. DNA of the CDR3: TGCGCCAGCAGCCAAGAATTGGCGGGAGGGCCGAGTGAGCAGTACTTC.